The 18 T cell receptor beta chains in this list originate from one sample, sequenced in a study of cytomegalovirus exposure and HLA in healthy donors. Primers included in the PCR were 60 Vbeta and 13 Jbeta primers. TCRdb's copy holds only in-frame clones and misses some; the assay was immunoSEQ multiplex PCR. The listing records about 48,000 clones. The sequencing sample was made of PBMCs. All receptors derive from a male donor in good health and CMV-seropositive.

The chain employs TRBV5-1 and TRBJ1-3; D not resolved. Germline assignment: CDR1 SGHRS and CDR2 YFSETQ. This CDR3 has 14 amino acids. V lost 0 bases to trimming and J lost 4 bases, with 8 bases between them. The CDR3 here is CASSLGQAGNTIYF. CDR3 in DNA: TGCGCCAGCAGCTTGGGGCAGGCCGGAAACACCATATATTTT.

V and J are TRBV9 and TRBJ2-7; D is perhaps TRBD2 (6 bases). Trimming cost V 4 bases and J 0 bases, with 14 bases left between them. Germline lookup yields CDR1 SGDLS and CDR2 YYNGEE. CDR3 length equals 15 residues. CDR3 nucleotide sequence: TGTGCCAGCAGCCCCGAGCCGGGGGACTCCTACGAGCAGTACTTC. Protein sequence: CASSPEPGDSYEQYF.

J is TRBJ2-7 and V is TRBV9, with D perhaps TRBD2 (6 bases). This CDR3 contains 13 residues. Germline-derived CDR1 and CDR2 are SGDLS and YYNGEE. With 3 bases removed from V and 3 bases from J, the gap between germline ends came to 10 bases. DNA of the CDR3: TGTGCCAGCAGCGCGGGACTCGACTACGAGCAGTACTTC. Amino acid sequence: CASSAGLDYEQYF.

Turning to this clone: Other DNA sequences in this specimen translate into the identical CDR3. V is TRBV27 and J is TRBJ1-5; a weak D match, TRBD1 (6 bases). The CDR3 sequence is 16 residues long. V was shortened by 2 bases and J by 0 bases, with 11 bases between the two germline ends. Per germline, CDR1 MNHEY and CDR2 SMNVEV (reference sequence). The CDR3 sequence is CASSLGGGYSNQPQHF. In DNA, the CDR3 is TGTGCCAGCAGTTTAGGGGGCGGCTATAGCAATCAGCCCCAGCATTTT.

The chain recombines TRBV30 with TRBJ2-2; 13 bases are a match to TRBD2. J was trimmed by 0 bases and V by 4 bases; bases with no gene match: 2. CDR3 length: 16 amino acids. Germline lookup yields CDR1 GTSNPN and CDR2 SVGIG (reference sequence). DNA of the CDR3: TGTGCCTGGATCGGACTAGCGGGGGCGAACACCGGGGAGCTGTTTTTT. Its translation: CAWIGLAGANTGELFF. Drawing the rest from reference TRBV30 and TRBJ2-2, the complete variable domain is SQTIHQWPATLVQPVGSPLSLECTVEGTSNPNLYWYRQAAGRGLQLLFYSVGIGQISSEVPQNLSASRPQDRQFILSSKKLLLSDSGFYLCAWIGLAGANTGELFFGEGSRLTVL.

The chain couples TRBV11-2 to TRBJ2-2; D is unclear. This CDR3 comprises 13 residues. The V end was cut by 1 base, the J end by 5 bases, with 5 bases between. Germline values: CDR1 SGHAT, CDR2 FQNNGV. DNA of the CDR3: TGTGCCAGCAGCTTAGCGGTTACCGGGGAGCTGTTTTTT. Translating it yields CASSLAVTGELFF.

The chain combines TRBV4-2 with TRBJ2-3; D gene uncertain. Trimming took off 0 bases at V and 5 bases at J, with 15 bases between the two ends. The CDR3 sequence is 16 residues long. The germline gives CDR1 LGHNA, CDR2 YNFKEQ. Written as DNA, the CDR3 is TGTGCCAGCAGCCAAGACCGAACAGCTATCGGAGATACGCAGTATTTT. It codes for CASSQDRTAIGDTQYF.

This rearrangement joins TRBV5-6 to TRBJ2-6, with TRBD1 identical over 9 bases. This CDR3 spans 18 amino acids. V lost 3 bases, J lost 1 base, and 8 bases stayed unmatched. The germline gives CDR1 SGHDT, CDR2 YYEEEE. The CDR3 here is CASSSQGQGWSGANVLTF. CDR3 nucleotides: TGTGCCAGCAGCTCCCAGGGACAGGGTTGGTCTGGGGCCAACGTCCTGACTTTC.

The chain joins TRBV7-2 to TRBJ1-2; D perhaps matches TRBD1 (5 bases). Per germline, CDR1 SGHTA and CDR2 FQGNSA. V was cut by 3 bases and J by 6 bases, with 20 bases left in between. This CDR3 has 16 amino acids. The DNA of the CDR3 is TGTGCCAGCAGCTTGATTCAAGGGGCCGGCGGAGATGGCTACACCTTC. This encodes CASSLIQGAGGDGYTF. Supplemented by reference TRBV7-2 and TRBJ1-2, the full variable domain reads GAGVSQSPSNKVTEKGKDVELRCDPISGHTALYWYRQSLGQGLEFLIYFQGNSAPDKSGLPSDRFSAERTGGSVSTLTIQRTQQEDSAVYLCASSLIQGAGGDGYTFGSGTRLTVV.

The rearrangement joins TRBV19 to TRBJ2-1; maybe TRBD1 (5 bases). Germline CDR1 reads LNHDA; CDR2 reads SQIVND (reference sequence). V was clipped by 5 bases and J by 0 bases, with 14 bases between them. The CDR3 consists of 16 residues. The chain's CDR3 is CASSPQGPPSYNEQFF. DNA of the CDR3: TGTGCCAGTAGTCCTCAGGGCCCCCCCTCCTACAATGAGCAGTTCTTC.

This sequence joins TRBV7-2 and TRBJ1-2, with 7 bases fitting TRBD1. Germline loops: CDR1 SGHTA, CDR2 FQGNSA. Trimming removed 5 bases from V and 2 bases from J; junction bases left unmatched: 5. The CDR3 sequence is 14 residues long. The CDR3 DNA reads TGTGCCAGCAGCCCGGACAGGACCAACTATGGCTACACCTTC. Translating it yields CASSPDRTNYGYTF.

The chain is built from TRBV30 and TRBJ2-7; a possible D gene is TRBD1 (7 bases). CDR1 GTSNPN and CDR2 SVGIG come from the germline V gene (reference sequence). V was cut by 1 base and J by 3 bases, with 10 bases left in between. The CDR3 loop spans 13 amino acids. In DNA, the CDR3 is TGTGCCTGGAGTGGGCGGGACAGCTACGAGCAGTACTTC. Amino acid sequence: CAWSGRDSYEQYF.

V gene TRBV11-2 combines with J gene TRBJ1-5; D is uncertain. Per germline, CDR1 SGHAT and CDR2 FQNNGV. Trimming took 4 bases from V and 9 from J, leaving 10 bases between them. The CDR3 has 12 residues. CDR3 coding DNA: TGTGCCAGCAGCTACGGGGAGGGGCCCCAGCATTTT. This encodes CASSYGEGPQHF.

The genes are TRBV6-1 and TRBJ1-2; 11 bases align to TRBD1. CDR1 and CDR2 (germline): MNHNS, SASEGT. The ends lost 5 bases at V and 2 bases at J; junction bases unmatched: 4. The CDR3 is 15 amino acids. The CDR3 spells CASSKGTGGNYGYTF. The CDR3 coding sequence is TGTGCCAGCAGTAAAGGGACAGGGGGAAACTATGGCTACACCTTC.

V usage is TRBV5-1 and J usage is TRBJ2-7; 9 bases map to TRBD1. Germline CDR1 and CDR2: SGHRS and YFSETQ. Germline trimming cut 6 bases from V and 4 bases from J; bases unmatched to any gene: 8. This CDR3 region has 14 residues. CDR3 nucleotide sequence: TGCGCCAGCAACCCGGGACAGGGTATGTACGAGCAGTACTTC. Its protein product is CASNPGQGMYEQYF.

This chain uses TRBV10-3 with TRBJ2-3; 9 nucleotides line up with TRBD2. The germline CDR1 and CDR2 sequences are ENHRY and SYGVKD. After removal of 0 bases from V and 2 bases from J, the junction contained 12 bases not matched to a gene. CDR3 length equals 19 residues. The CDR3 sequence: CAISESGPWASGDTDTQYF. In nucleotides, the CDR3 is TGTGCCATCAGTGAGTCAGGGCCTTGGGCTAGCGGGGACACAGATACGCAGTATTTT.

This chain connects TRBV2 to TRBJ2-3, with unresolved D. CDR1 is SNHLY, CDR2 FYNNEI, per germline. CDR3 length: 15 amino acids. V shed 2 bases and J shed 2 bases, with 11 bases lying between them. CDR3 sequence (DNA): TGTGCCAGCAGTGAAAGCCGGGTCTACACAGATACGCAGTATTTT. Its protein product is CASSESRVYTDTQYF.

The genes are TRBV12-5 and TRBJ1-2; no firm D call. This CDR3 has 13 amino acids. Germline CDR1 LGHNT, CDR2 FRNRAP. V lost 6 bases, J lost 13 bases, and 21 bases lay in between. The CDR3 nucleotides are TGTGCTAGTGGCCTCCCCCCATTACTCGTCCCCACCTTC. It is translated as CASGLPPLLVPTF.